The T cell receptor beta chain under discussion was sequenced for a study of shared clonotypes between healthy human individuals. Study in general: The donors, a couple of women and three men, were aged 18 to 49. Study results and caveats: The genetic and exposure-history diversity represented was limited by few donors.

Generated by immunoSEQ multiplex PCR, the TCRdb table keeps only in-frame clones and is missing some. In the table there are about a million clones, 65% to 75% of which are singletons. Worth noting for this clone: Its antigen is unknown.

V was shortened by 5 bases and J by 2 bases, with 17 bases between the two germline ends. The V gene's germline CDR1 is GTSNPN and CDR2 SVGIG (reference sequence). CDR3 length: 15 amino acids. The chain links TRBV30 to TRBJ2-3, with a weak D call TRBD1 (6 bases). Material: memory CD4+ T cells sorted from blood. Subset meaning: CD45RA-negative fraction. The sequence came from a young man in good health. The CDR3 coding sequence is TGTGCCTGGGCCCTAACAGGGATCTCCACAGATACGCAGTATTTT. Its translation: CAWALTGISTDTQYF.